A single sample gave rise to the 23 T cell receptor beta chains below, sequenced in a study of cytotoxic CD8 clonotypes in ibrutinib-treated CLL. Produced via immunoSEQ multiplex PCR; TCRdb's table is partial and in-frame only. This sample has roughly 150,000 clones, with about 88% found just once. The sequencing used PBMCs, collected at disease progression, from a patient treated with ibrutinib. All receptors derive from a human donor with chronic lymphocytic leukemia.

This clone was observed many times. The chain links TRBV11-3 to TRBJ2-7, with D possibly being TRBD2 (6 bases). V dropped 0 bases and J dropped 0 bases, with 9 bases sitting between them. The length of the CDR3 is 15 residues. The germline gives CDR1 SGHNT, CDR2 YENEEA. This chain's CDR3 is CASSLDLANSYEQYF. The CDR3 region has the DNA TGTGCCAGCAGCTTAGACCTAGCGAACTCCTACGAGCAGTACTTC.

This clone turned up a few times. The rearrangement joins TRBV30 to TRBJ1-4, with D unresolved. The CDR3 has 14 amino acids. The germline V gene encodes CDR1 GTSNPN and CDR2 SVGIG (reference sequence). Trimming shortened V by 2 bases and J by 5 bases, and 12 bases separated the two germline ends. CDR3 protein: CAWSLDRLNEKLFF. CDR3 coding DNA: TGTGCCTGGAGTCTAGACCGCTTAAATGAAAAACTGTTTTTT.

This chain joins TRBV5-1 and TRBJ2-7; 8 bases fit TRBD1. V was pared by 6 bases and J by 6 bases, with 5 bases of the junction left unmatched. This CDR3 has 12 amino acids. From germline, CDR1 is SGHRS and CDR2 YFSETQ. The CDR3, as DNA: TGCGCCAGCAACAGACAGGGGACCGAGCAGTACTTC. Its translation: CASNRQGTEQYF.

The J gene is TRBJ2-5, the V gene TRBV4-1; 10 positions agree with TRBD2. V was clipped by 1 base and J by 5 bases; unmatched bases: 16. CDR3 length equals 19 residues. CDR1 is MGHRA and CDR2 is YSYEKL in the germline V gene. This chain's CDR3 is CASSQVTSLAGVSGETQYF. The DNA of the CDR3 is TGCGCCAGCAGCCAAGTGACTTCGCTAGCGGGAGTCTCAGGGGAGACCCAGTACTTC.

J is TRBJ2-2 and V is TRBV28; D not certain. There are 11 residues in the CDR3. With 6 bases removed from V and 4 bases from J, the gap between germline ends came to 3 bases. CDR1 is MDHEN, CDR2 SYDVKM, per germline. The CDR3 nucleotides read TGTGCCAGCAGCTCCACCGGGGAGCTGTTTTTT. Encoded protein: CASSSTGELFF.

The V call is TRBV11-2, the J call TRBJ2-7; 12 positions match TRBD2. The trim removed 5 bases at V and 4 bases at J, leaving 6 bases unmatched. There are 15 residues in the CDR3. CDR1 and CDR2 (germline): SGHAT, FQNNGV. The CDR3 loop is CASSRQLAGGYEQYF. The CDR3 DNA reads TGTGCCAGCAGCCGTCAACTAGCGGGAGGTTACGAGCAGTACTTC.

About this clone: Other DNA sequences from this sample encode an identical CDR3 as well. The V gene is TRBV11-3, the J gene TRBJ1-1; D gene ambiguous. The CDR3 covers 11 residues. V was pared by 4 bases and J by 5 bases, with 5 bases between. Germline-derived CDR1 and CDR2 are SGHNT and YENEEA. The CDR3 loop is CASSSGTEAFF. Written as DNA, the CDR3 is TGTGCCAGCAGCTCGGGGACTGAAGCTTTCTTT.

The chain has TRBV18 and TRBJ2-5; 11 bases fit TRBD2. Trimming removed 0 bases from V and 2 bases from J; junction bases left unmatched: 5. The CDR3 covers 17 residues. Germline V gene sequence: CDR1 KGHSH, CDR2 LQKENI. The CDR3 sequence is CASSPPIAGGPQETQYF. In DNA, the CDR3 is TGTGCCAGCTCACCACCAATAGCGGGAGGGCCGCAAGAGACCCAGTACTTC. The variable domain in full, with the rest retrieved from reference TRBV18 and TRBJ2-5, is NAGVMQNPRHLVRRRGQEARLRCSPMKGHSHVYWYRQLPEEGLKFMVYLQKENIIDESGMPKERFSAEFPKEGPSILRIQQVVRGDSAAYFCASSPPIAGGPQETQYFGPGTRLLVL.

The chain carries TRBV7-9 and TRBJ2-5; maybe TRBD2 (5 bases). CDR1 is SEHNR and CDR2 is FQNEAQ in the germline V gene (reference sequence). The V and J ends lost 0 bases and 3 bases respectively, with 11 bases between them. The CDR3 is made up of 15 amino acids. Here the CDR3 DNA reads TGTGCCAGCAGCTTAGCTTCAGTGGGAGAAGAGACCCAGTACTTC. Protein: CASSLASVGEETQYF.

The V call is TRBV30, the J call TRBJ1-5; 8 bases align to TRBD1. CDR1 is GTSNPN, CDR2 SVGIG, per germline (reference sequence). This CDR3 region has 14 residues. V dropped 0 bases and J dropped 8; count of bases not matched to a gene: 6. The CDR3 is CAWSVRQGFEPQHF. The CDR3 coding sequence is TGTGCCTGGAGTGTGAGACAGGGGTTCGAGCCCCAGCATTTT.

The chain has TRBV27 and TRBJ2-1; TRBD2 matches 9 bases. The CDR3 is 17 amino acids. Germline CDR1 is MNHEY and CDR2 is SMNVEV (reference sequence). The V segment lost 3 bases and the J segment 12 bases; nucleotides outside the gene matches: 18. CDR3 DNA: TGTGCCAGCAGTTTTCTCCCTAGTAGCGGGAGTACTGCCTCGCAGTTCTTC. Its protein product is CASSFLPSSGSTASQFF.

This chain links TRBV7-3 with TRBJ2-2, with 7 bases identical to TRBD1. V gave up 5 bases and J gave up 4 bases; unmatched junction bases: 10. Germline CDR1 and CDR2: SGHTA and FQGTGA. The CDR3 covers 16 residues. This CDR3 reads CASSPGTAVITGELFF. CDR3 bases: TGTGCCAGCAGCCCTGGGACAGCAGTGATCACCGGGGAGCTGTTTTTT.

The CDR3 nucleotides read TGTGCCAGCAGCTCCGGGACAGGCGAACACTATGGCTACACCTTC. Translation: CASSSGTGEHYGYTF. The gene calls are TRBV7-9 and TRBJ1-2, with 8 bases identical to TRBD1. Unmatched junction bases numbered 7, after V lost 4 bases and J lost 3 bases. Per germline, CDR1 SEHNR and CDR2 FQNEAQ (reference sequence). The CDR3 has 15 amino acids.

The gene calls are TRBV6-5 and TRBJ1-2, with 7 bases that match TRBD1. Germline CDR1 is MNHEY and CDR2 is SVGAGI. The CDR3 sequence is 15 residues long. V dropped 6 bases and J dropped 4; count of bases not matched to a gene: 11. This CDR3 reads CASSSPFQGGYGYTF. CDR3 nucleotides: TGTGCCAGCAGCTCTCCTTTCCAGGGGGGCTATGGCTACACCTTC.

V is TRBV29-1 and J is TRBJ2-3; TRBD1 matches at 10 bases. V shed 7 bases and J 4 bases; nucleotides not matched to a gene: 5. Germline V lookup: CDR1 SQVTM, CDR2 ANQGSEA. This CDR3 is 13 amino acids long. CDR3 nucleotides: TGCAGCGCCGGGACAGGGGTTTCAGATACGCAGTATTTT. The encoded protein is CSAGTGVSDTQYF.

In nucleotides, the CDR3 is TGTGCCAGCTCACCTATGAGCAGTACTAATGAAAAACTGTTTTTT. Translating it yields CASSPMSSTNEKLFF. V and J are TRBV18 and TRBJ1-4; D remains ambiguous. V gave up 3 bases and J gave up 2 bases, with 10 bases separating them. This CDR3 contains 15 residues. The V gene's germline CDR1 is KGHSH and CDR2 LQKENI.

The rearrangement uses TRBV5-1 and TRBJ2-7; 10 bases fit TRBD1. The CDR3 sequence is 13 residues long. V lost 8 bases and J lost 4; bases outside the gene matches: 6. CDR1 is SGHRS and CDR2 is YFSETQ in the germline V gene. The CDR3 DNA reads TGCGCCAGTACTAGGACAGGGGGTTACGAGCAGTACTTC. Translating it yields CASTRTGGYEQYF.

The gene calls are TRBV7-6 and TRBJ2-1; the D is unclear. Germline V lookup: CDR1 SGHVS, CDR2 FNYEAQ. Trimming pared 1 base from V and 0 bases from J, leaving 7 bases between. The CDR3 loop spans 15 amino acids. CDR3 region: CASSLGISSYNEQFF. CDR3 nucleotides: TGTGCCAGCAGCTTAGGGATTAGCTCCTACAATGAGCAGTTCTTC.

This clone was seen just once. CDR3 amino acids: CASSWGPVGYANTGELFF. CDR3 sequence (DNA): TGCGCCAGCAGCTGGGGTCCCGTAGGGTACGCGAACACCGGGGAGCTGTTTTTT. The V and J genes are TRBV5-1 and TRBJ2-2; no reliable D call. The CDR3 runs to 18 residues. V dropped 3 bases and J dropped 0 bases, with 18 bases sitting between them. In germline, CDR1 is SGHRS, CDR2 YFSETQ.

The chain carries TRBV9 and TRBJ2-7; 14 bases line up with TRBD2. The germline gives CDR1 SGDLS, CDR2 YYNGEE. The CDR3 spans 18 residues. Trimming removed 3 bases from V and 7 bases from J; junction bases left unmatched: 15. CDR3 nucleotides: TGTGCCAGCAGCGCCGGACTAGCGGGAGGCGCGCGGGGGTCTGAGCAGTACTTC. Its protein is CASSAGLAGGARGSEQYF.

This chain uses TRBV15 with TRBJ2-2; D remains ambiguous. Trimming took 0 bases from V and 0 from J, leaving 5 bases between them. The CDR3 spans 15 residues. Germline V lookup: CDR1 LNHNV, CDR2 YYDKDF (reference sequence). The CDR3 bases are TGTGCCACCAGCAGAGACAGAACGAACACCGGGGAGCTGTTTTTT. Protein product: CATSRDRTNTGELFF.

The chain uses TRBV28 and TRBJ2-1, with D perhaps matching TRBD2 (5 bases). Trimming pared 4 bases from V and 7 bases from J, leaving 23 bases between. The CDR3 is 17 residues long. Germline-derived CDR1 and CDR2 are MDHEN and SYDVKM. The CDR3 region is CASSSRILAHSPNEQFF. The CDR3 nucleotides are TGTGCCAGCAGTTCCAGAATCCTAGCCCATTCCCCTAATGAGCAGTTCTTC.

The DNA of the CDR3 is TGTGCCAGCAGCCACGGGGGGATCACTGAAGCTTTCTTT. This encodes CASSHGGITEAFF. The chain couples TRBV7-3 to TRBJ1-1; D possibly corresponds to TRBD1 (5 bases). Trimming left V 5 bases short and J 4 bases short, with 11 bases between. Germline CDR1 reads SGHTA; CDR2 reads FQGTGA. The CDR3 contains 13 residues. The whole variable domain, remainder taken from reference TRBV7-3 and TRBJ1-1, is GAGVSQTPSNKVTEKGKYVELRCDPISGHTALYWYRQSLGQGPEFLIYFQGTGAADDSGLPNDRFFAVRPEGSVSTLKIQRTERGDSAVYLCASSHGGITEAFFGQGTRLTVV.